These T cell receptor beta chains were read from a single sample in a study of blood T cell repertoires in COVID-19. The repertoire was sequenced with immunoSEQ multiplex PCR; TCRdb's copy has only in-frame clones and lacks some. The data show a few hundred thousand clones, around 90% seen once. Specimen: PBMCs or T cells enriched from blood (not recorded which). These receptor sequences come from a woman in her 30s who had recovered from COVID-19. CDR3s leave out the opening cysteine and the closing phenylalanine or tryptophan. Fields, in order: V gene, D gene, J gene, CDR3 protein. A D gene is named only where the DNA matches it firmly.

v_call: TRBV5-1; d_call: TRBD1; j_call: TRBJ2-3; cdr3_aa: ASSLTRGQADTQY
v_call: TRBV19; d_call: .; j_call: TRBJ2-2; cdr3_aa: ASSILVQGGTGELF
v_call: TRBV7-8; d_call: .; j_call: TRBJ2-7; cdr3_aa: ASSLARGQYEQY
v_call: TRBV11-2; d_call: .; j_call: TRBJ2-3; cdr3_aa: ASSLSAGADTQY
v_call: TRBV4-1; d_call: .; j_call: TRBJ2-1; cdr3_aa: ASSQEVGPTYNEQF
v_call: TRBV7-3; d_call: TRBD2; j_call: TRBJ2-1; cdr3_aa: ASSLDGGMYNEQF
v_call: TRBV9; d_call: .; j_call: TRBJ2-7; cdr3_aa: ASSRGAISYEQY
v_call: TRBV19; d_call: TRBD2; j_call: TRBJ2-1; cdr3_aa: ATRGLAGGLGEQF
v_call: TRBV5-5; d_call: .; j_call: TRBJ1-2; cdr3_aa: ASSLQGGERYGYT
v_call: TRBV7-6; d_call: TRBD1; j_call: TRBJ2-7; cdr3_aa: ASSLESGDRASNEQY
v_call: TRBV11-2; d_call: .; j_call: TRBJ2-5; cdr3_aa: ASSSTRGQLSQETQY
v_call: TRBV6-2/TRBV6-3; d_call: .; j_call: TRBJ1-5; cdr3_aa: ASSPPRTDQPQH
v_call: TRBV5-1; d_call: .; j_call: TRBJ2-1; cdr3_aa: ASSVDFYNEQF
v_call: TRBV27; d_call: TRBD1; j_call: TRBJ1-2; cdr3_aa: ASSSLGQSNYGYT
v_call: TRBV3-1/TRBV3-2; d_call: .; j_call: TRBJ1-1; cdr3_aa: ASSQSLNTEAF
v_call: TRBV10-3; d_call: .; j_call: TRBJ2-7; cdr3_aa: ATAASYEQY
v_call: TRBV15; d_call: TRBD1; j_call: TRBJ2-7; cdr3_aa: ATSADMGQNQY
v_call: TRBV9; d_call: .; j_call: TRBJ1-6; cdr3_aa: ASSPNQGTLH
v_call: TRBV19; d_call: .; j_call: TRBJ2-1; cdr3_aa: ASSIKLRANEQF
v_call: TRBV9; d_call: TRBD1; j_call: TRBJ2-1; cdr3_aa: ASSVAGGSYNEQF
v_call: TRBV5-1; d_call: .; j_call: TRBJ1-1; cdr3_aa: ASSFRGGNTEAF
v_call: TRBV19; d_call: .; j_call: TRBJ1-2; cdr3_aa: ASSIVAGPNYGYT
v_call: TRBV3-1/TRBV3-2; d_call: .; j_call: TRBJ1-1; cdr3_aa: ASSHRHTEAF
v_call: TRBV24-1; d_call: .; j_call: TRBJ1-5; cdr3_aa: ATSDPFSNQPQH
v_call: TRBV18; d_call: .; j_call: TRBJ1-6; cdr3_aa: ASSPLTDFSSPLH
v_call: TRBV4-1; d_call: .; j_call: TRBJ1-5; cdr3_aa: ASSDIINQPQH
v_call: TRBV30; d_call: .; j_call: TRBJ1-1; cdr3_aa: AWRYRTLTEAF
v_call: TRBV7-2; d_call: TRBD1; j_call: TRBJ1-2; cdr3_aa: ASSFSTGGDGGYT
v_call: TRBV7-9; d_call: .; j_call: TRBJ1-1; cdr3_aa: ASSPGWDTGNTEAF
v_call: TRBV7-8; d_call: .; j_call: TRBJ1-2; cdr3_aa: ASSPAPGWSYT
v_call: TRBV5-6; d_call: .; j_call: TRBJ1-5; cdr3_aa: ASSLGWTGNQPQH
v_call: TRBV5-1; d_call: TRBD1; j_call: TRBJ1-4; cdr3_aa: ASSFEQGAGEKLF